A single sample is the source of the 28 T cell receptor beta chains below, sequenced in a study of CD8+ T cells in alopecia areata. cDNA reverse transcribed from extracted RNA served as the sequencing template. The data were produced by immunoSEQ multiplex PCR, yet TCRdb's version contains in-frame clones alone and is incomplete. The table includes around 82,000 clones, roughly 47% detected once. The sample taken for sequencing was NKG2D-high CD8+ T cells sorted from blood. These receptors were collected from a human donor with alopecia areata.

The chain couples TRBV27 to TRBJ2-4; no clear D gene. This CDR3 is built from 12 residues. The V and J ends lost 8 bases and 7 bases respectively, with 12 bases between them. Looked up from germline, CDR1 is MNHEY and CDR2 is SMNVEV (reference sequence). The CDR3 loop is CASGLFNNIQYF. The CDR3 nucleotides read TGTGCCAGCGGGCTATTCAATAACATTCAGTACTTC.

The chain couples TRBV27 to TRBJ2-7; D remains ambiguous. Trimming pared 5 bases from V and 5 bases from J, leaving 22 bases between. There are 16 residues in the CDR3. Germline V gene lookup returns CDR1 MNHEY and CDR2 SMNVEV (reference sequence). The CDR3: CASSPTMETGPDEQYF. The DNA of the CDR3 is TGTGCCAGCAGTCCAACGATGGAGACTGGTCCCGACGAGCAGTACTTC.

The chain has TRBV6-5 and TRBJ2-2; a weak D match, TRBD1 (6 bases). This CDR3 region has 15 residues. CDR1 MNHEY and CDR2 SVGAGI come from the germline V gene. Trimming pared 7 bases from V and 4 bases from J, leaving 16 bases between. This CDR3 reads CASILDRRGTGELFF. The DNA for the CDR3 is TGTGCCAGCATTCTGGACCGCAGGGGCACCGGGGAGCTGTTTTTT.

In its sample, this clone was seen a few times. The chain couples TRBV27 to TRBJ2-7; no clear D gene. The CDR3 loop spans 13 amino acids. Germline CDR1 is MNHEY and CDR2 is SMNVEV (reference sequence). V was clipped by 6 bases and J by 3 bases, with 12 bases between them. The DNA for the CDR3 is TGTGCCAGCAGCGCTCTGGGCAGCTACGAGCAGTACTTC. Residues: CASSALGSYEQYF.

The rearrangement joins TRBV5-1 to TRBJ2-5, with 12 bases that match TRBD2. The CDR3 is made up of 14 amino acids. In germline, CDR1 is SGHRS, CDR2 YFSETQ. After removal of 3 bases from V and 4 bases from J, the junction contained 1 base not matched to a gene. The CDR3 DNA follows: TGCGCCAGCAGCTCGGGACTAGCGGGAGAGACCCAGTACTTC. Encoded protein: CASSSGLAGETQYF.

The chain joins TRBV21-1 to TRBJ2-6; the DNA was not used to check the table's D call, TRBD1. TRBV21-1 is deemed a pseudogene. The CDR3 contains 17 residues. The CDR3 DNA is TGTGCCAGCAGCAATTCCCAGGTCAGCTCTGGGGCCAACGTCCTGACTTTC. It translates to CASSNSQVSSGANVLTF.

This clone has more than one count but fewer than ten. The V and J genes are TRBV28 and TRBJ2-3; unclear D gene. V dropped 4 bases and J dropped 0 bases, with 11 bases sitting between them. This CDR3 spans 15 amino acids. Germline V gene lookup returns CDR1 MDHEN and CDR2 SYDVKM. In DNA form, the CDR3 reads TGTGCCAGCAGTTCCCGGATGGTGAGCACAGATACGCAGTATTTT. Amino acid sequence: CASSSRMVSTDTQYF.

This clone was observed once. CDR3 loop: CASRRTVFDGDEQYF. The CDR3 nucleotides are TGTGCCAGCAGACGGACAGTCTTTGATGGCGACGAGCAGTACTTC. The genes are TRBV27 and TRBJ2-7, with D tentatively TRBD1 (6 bases). Germline assignment: CDR1 MNHEY and CDR2 SMNVEV (reference sequence). The CDR3 covers 15 residues. The ends were cut back, 6 bases at V and 5 bases at J, with 20 bases in the middle.

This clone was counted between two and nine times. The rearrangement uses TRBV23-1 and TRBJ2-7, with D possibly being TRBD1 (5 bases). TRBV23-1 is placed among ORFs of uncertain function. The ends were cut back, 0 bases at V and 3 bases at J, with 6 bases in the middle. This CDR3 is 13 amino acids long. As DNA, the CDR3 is TGCGCCAGCAGTCAATCCGACAGCTACGAGCAGTACTTC. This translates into CASSQSDSYEQYF.

The CDR3 nucleotides are TGTGCCACCGTAGCGGACTACAATGAGCAGTTCTTC. This sequence encodes CATVADYNEQFF. The chain links TRBV27 to TRBJ2-1; D is possibly TRBD2 (6 bases). There are 12 residues in the CDR3. Trimming took 10 bases from V and 3 from J, leaving 10 bases between them. CDR1 MNHEY and CDR2 SMNVEV come from the germline V gene (reference sequence).

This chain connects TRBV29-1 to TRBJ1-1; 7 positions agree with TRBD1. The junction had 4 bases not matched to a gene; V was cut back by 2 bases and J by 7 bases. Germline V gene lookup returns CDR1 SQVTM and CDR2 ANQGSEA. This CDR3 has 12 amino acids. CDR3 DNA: TGCAGCGTTGAAACAGGGGTAGTTGAAGCTTTCTTT. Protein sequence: CSVETGVVEAFF.

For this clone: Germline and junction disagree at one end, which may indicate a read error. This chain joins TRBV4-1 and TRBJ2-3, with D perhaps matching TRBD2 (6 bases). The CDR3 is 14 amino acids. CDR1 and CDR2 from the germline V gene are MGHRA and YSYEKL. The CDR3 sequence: CASSQGRGGDTRYF. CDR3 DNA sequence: TGCGCCAGCAGCCAAGGCCGCGGAGGGGATACGCGGTATTTT.

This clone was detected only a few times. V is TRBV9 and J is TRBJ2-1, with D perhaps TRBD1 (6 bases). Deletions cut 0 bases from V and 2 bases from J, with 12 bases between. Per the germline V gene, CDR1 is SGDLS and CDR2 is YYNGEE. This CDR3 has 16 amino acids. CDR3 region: CASSVEGHSPYNEQFF. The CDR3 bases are TGTGCCAGCAGCGTAGAGGGACACTCCCCCTACAATGAGCAGTTCTTC.

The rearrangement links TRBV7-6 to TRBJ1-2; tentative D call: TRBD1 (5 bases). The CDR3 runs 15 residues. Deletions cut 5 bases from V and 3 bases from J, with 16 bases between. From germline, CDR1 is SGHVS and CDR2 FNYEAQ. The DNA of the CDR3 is TGTGCCAGCAGCCCGGACACAGGATCGGACTATGGCTACACCTTC. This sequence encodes CASSPDTGSDYGYTF.

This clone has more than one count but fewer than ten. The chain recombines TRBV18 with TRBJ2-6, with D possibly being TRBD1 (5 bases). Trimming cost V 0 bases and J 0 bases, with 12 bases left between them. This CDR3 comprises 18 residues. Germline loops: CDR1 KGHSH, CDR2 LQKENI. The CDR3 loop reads CASSPPNRSFSGANVLTF. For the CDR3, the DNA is TGTGCCAGCTCACCACCCAACAGGTCTTTCTCTGGGGCCAACGTCCTGACTTTC.

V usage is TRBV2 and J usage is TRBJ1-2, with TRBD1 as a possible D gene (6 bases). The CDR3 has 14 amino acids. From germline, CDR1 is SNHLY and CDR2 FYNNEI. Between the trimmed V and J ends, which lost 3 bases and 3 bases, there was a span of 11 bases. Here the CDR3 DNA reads TGTGCCAGCAGTGAGCGGGGGCTGGACTATGGCTACACCTTC. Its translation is CASSERGLDYGYTF.

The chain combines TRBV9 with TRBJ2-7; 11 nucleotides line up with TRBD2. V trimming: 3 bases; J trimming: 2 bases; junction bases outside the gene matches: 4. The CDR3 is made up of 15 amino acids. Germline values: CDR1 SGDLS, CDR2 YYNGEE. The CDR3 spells CASSDGTSGPYEQYF. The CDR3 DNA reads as TGTGCCAGCAGCGACGGGACTAGCGGTCCCTACGAGCAGTACTTC.

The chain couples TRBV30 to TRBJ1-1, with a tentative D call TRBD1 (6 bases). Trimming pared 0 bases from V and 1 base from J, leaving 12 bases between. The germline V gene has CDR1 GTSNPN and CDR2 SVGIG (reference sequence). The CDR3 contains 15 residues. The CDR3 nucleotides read TGTGCCTGGAGTGTGGACAGTGCACAGAACACTGAAGCTTTCTTT. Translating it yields CAWSVDSAQNTEAFF.

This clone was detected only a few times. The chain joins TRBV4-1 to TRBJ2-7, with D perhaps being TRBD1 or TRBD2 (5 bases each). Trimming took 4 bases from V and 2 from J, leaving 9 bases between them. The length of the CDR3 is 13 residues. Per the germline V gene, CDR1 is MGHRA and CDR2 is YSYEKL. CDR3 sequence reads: CASSLVGAYEQYF. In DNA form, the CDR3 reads TGCGCCAGCAGCCTCGTGGGGGCCTACGAGCAGTACTTC.

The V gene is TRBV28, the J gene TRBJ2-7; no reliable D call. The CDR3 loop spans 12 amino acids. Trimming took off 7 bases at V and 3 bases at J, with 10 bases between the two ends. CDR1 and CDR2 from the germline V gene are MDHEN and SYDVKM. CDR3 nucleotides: TGTGCCAGCACCGGGCTGAACTACGAGCAGTACTTC. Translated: CASTGLNYEQYF.

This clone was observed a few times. This chain's CDR3 is CASSRGADTQYF. The CDR3, as DNA: TGCGCCAGCAGCCGGGGGGCAGATACGCAGTATTTT. This sequence joins TRBV4-1 and TRBJ2-3, with D possibly matching TRBD2 (6 bases). V lost 4 bases and J 4 bases, leaving 6 bases between the germline ends. The CDR3 consists of 12 residues. Germline CDR1 and CDR2: MGHRA and YSYEKL.

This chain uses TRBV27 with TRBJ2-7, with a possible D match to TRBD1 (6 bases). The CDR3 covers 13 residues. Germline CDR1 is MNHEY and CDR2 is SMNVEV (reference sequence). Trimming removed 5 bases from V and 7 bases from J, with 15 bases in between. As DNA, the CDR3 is TGTGCCAGCAGTCTGGACAGTCTCCGGGAGCAGTACTTC. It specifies CASSLDSLREQYF.

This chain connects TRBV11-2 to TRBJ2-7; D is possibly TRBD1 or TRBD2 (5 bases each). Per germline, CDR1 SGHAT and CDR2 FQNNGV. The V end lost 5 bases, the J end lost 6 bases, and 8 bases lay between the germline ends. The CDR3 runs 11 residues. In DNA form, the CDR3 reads TGTGCCAGCAGCCACGGGGCCGAGCAGTACTTC. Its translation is CASSHGAEQYF. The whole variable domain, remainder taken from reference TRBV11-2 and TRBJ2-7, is EAGVAQSPRYKIIEKRQSVAFWCNPISGHATLYWYQQILGQGPKLLIQFQNNGVVDDSQLPKDRFSAERLKGVDSTLKIQPAKLEDSAVYLCASSHGAEQYFGPGTRLTVT.

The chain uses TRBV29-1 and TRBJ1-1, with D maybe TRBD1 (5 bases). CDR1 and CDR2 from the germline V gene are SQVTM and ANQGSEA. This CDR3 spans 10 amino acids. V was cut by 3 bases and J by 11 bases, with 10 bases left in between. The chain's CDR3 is CSVDGGLAFF. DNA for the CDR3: TGCAGCGTTGACGGGGGACTGGCTTTCTTT.

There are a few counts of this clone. The CDR3 DNA follows: TGTGCCACCAGCGGAAACTACAATGAGCAGTTCTTC. Its protein is CATSGNYNEQFF. The rearrangement joins TRBV15 to TRBJ2-1; D not certain. The CDR3 runs to 12 residues. Germline V gene sequence: CDR1 LNHNV, CDR2 YYDKDF (reference sequence). Trimming cost V 5 bases and J 3 bases, with 5 bases left between them.

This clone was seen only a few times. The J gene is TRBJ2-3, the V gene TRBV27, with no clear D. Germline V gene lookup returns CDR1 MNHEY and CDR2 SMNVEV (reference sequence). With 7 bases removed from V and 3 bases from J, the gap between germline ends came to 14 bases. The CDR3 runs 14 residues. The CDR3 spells CASTPRGWTDTQYF. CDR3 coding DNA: TGTGCCAGCACTCCCCGCGGTTGGACAGATACGCAGTATTTT.

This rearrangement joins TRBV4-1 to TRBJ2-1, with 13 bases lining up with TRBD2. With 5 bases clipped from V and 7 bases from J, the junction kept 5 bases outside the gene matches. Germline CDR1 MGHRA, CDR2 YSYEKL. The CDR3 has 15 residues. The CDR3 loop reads CASSSTSGGLNEQFF. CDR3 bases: TGCGCCAGCAGCTCGACTAGCGGGGGGTTAAATGAGCAGTTCTTC.

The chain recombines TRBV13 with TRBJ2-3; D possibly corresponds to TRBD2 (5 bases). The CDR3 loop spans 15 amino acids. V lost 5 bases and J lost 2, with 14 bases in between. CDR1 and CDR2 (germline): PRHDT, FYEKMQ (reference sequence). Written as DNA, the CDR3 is TGTGCCAGCAGCCAGGCGGGCGGGCTCACAGATACGCAGTATTTT. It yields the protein CASSQAGGLTDTQYF.